A single sample is the source of the 16 T cell receptor beta chains below, sequenced in a study of cytomegalovirus exposure and HLA in healthy donors. PCR amplification relied on 60 Vbeta primers (plus 13 Jbeta primers). Method: immunoSEQ multiplex PCR; TCRdb's copy keeps in-frame clones and lacks some. The table has 150,000 to 200,000 clones, about three quarters seen once. The sample taken for sequencing was PBMCs. The receptor set was obtained from a man aged 40-49 years in good health and CMV-seropositive.

The gene calls are TRBV5-5 and TRBJ2-7; 9 bases agree with TRBD1. The CDR3 contains 14 residues. With 5 bases clipped from V and 3 bases from J, the junction kept 6 bases outside the gene matches. Germline CDR1 SGHKS, CDR2 YYEKEE (reference sequence). The CDR3 region is CASRPGQGLYEQYF. The CDR3 bases are TGTGCCAGCAGACCGGGACAGGGTCTCTACGAGCAGTACTTC. The entire variable domain, with the rest obtained from reference TRBV5-5 and TRBJ2-7, is as follows: DAGVTQSPTHLIKTRGQQVTLRCSPISGHKSVSWYQQVLGQGPQFIFQYYEKEERGRGNFPDRFSARQFPNYSSELNVNALLLGDSALYLCASRPGQGLYEQYFGPGTRLTVT.

The rearrangement links TRBV7-9 to TRBJ1-2, with 10 positions matching TRBD1. The germline V gene has CDR1 SEHNR and CDR2 FQNEAQ (reference sequence). The CDR3 totals 16 residues. J gave up 2 bases and V 4 bases, and 7 bases lay outside the gene matches. The CDR3 loop reads CASSYPEGQGNYGYTF. The CDR3 DNA follows: TGTGCCAGCAGCTACCCTGAGGGACAGGGGAACTATGGCTACACCTTC.

V gene TRBV5-1 combines with J gene TRBJ2-3; 7 positions agree with TRBD2. The ends lost 3 bases at V and 0 bases at J; junction bases unmatched: 4. The CDR3 spans 15 residues. Germline values: CDR1 SGHRS, CDR2 YFSETQ. The CDR3 nucleotides are TGCGCCAGCAGCTGGAGCGGGACTAGCACAGATACGCAGTATTTT. Amino acid sequence: CASSWSGTSTDTQYF.

This clone has a single count. V and J are TRBV7-8 and TRBJ1-2, with TRBD1 identical over 7 bases. This CDR3 region has 13 residues. After removal of 6 bases from V and 8 bases from J, the junction contained 9 bases not matched to a gene. Per the germline V gene, CDR1 is SGHVS and CDR2 is FQNEAQ. CDR3 coding DNA: TGTGCCAGCAGGCCTACAGGGGTGGGGGGCTACACCTTC. It translates to CASRPTGVGGYTF. Based on the CDR3 plus reference TRBV7-8 and TRBJ1-2, the full variable domain is GAGVSQSPRYKVAKRGQDVALRCDPISGHVSLFWYQQALGQGPEFLTYFQNEAQLDKSGLPSDRFFAERPEGSVSTLKIQRTQQEDSAVYLCASRPTGVGGYTFGSGTRLTVV.

A few counts support this clone. The chain employs TRBV6-1 and TRBJ2-7, with D unresolved. CDR1 is MNHNS, CDR2 SASEGT, per germline. The CDR3 is 15 amino acids. V lost 0 bases and J lost 2, with 11 bases in between. The CDR3, as DNA: TGTGCCAGCAGTGAAGCAATTACTATTCCCTACGAGCAGTACTTC. The encoded protein is CASSEAITIPYEQYF.

Worth noting for this clone: Mismatch with germline at one junction end may stem from a read error. The V gene is TRBV4-1, the J gene TRBJ2-4; TRBD1 aligns across 7 bases. Germline V gene data show CDR1 as MGHRA and CDR2 as YSYEKL. CDR3 length: 14 residues. The chain's CDR3 is CAGLGQLAKNSQYF. CDR3 nucleotide sequence: TGCGCCGGGCTGGGACAGTTAGCCAAAAACAGTCAGTACTTC.

The rearrangement joins TRBV11-3 to TRBJ2-1, with 15 bases fitting TRBD2. The CDR3 is made up of 17 amino acids. V dropped 1 base and J dropped 8; count of bases not matched to a gene: 6. Germline-derived CDR1 and CDR2 are SGHNT and YENEEA. In DNA form, the CDR3 reads TGTGCCAGCAGCTTAGTCGGGACTAGCGGGAGGAGGGATGAGCAGTTCTTC. Residues: CASSLVGTSGRRDEQFF.

This chain joins TRBV7-7 and TRBJ2-2; D is uncertain. The CDR3 length is 14 residues. Germline V gives CDR1 SSHAT, CDR2 FNYEAQ (reference sequence). Trimming stripped 5 bases from V and 1 base from J, with 8 bases between. CDR3 protein: CASSVGLNTGELFF. The CDR3, as DNA: TGTGCCAGCAGCGTCGGTCTGAACACCGGGGAGCTGTTTTTT.

The chain couples TRBV18 to TRBJ2-1; D gene uncertain. CDR3 length: 14 residues. Trimming took 3 bases from V and 1 from J, leaving 7 bases between them. Germline CDR1 KGHSH, CDR2 LQKENI. CDR3 nucleotides: TGTGCCAGCTCACCGATGGAGTCCTACAATGAGCAGTTCTTC. It is translated as CASSPMESYNEQFF.

V gene TRBV15 combines with J gene TRBJ2-1; maybe TRBD1 (5 bases). Germline values: CDR1 LNHNV, CDR2 YYDKDF (reference sequence). Trimming cost V 5 bases and J 6 bases, with 17 bases left between them. The CDR3 contains 15 residues. CDR3 in DNA: TGTGCCACCAGCCCAGGGCGAATGGTTCGCAATGAGCAGTTCTTC. Translation: CATSPGRMVRNEQFF. Based on the CDR3 plus reference TRBV15 and TRBJ2-1, the full variable domain is DAMVIQNPRYQVTQFGKPVTLSCSQTLNHNVMYWYQQKSSQAPKLLFHYYDKDFNNEADTPDNFQSRRPNTSFCFLDIRSPGLGDTAMYLCATSPGRMVRNEQFFGPGTRLTVL.

The V gene is TRBV7-2, the J gene TRBJ1-3; unclear D gene. The germline V gene encodes CDR1 SGHTA and CDR2 FQGNSA. V lost 4 bases and J 1 base, leaving 5 bases between the germline ends. CDR3 length: 13 residues. The CDR3 coding sequence is TGTGCCAGCAGCTCAGAATCTGGAAACACCATATATTTT. Translating it yields CASSSESGNTIYF.

The J gene is TRBJ2-1, the V gene TRBV2; D perhaps matches TRBD2 (6 bases). Germline CDR1 SNHLY, CDR2 FYNNEI. This CDR3 is 14 amino acids long. The V gene lost 4 bases and the J gene lost 6 bases, with 13 bases spanning the gap. CDR3 amino acids: CASSGGAPSNEQFF. The CDR3 nucleotides read TGTGCCAGCAGTGGCGGGGCACCCTCCAATGAGCAGTTCTTC.

CDR3 sequence reads: CASSPAGERETQYF. The CDR3 DNA sequence: TGTGCCAGCAGCCCCGCAGGGGAAAGAGAGACCCAGTACTTC. The genes are TRBV7-6 and TRBJ2-5, with a tentative D call TRBD1 (6 bases). Germline assignment: CDR1 SGHVS and CDR2 FNYEAQ. This CDR3 spans 14 amino acids. The V gene lost 5 bases and the J gene lost 4 bases, with 14 bases spanning the gap.

CDR3 region: CASSYLRGGNGELFF. DNA of the CDR3: TGTGCCAGCAGTTACCTCAGGGGTGGAAACGGGGAGCTGTTTTTT. The V and J genes are TRBV6-6 and TRBJ2-2, with D perhaps matching TRBD1 (6 bases). Germline V gene lookup returns CDR1 MNHNY and CDR2 SVGAGI (reference sequence). The CDR3 length is 15 residues. Trimming left V 2 bases short and J 7 bases short, with 14 bases between.

The chain links TRBV29-1 to TRBJ2-7; 12 nucleotides align to TRBD2. Germline trimming cut 4 bases from V and 4 bases from J; bases unmatched to any gene: 5. Germline V gives CDR1 SQVTM, CDR2 ANQGSEA. The CDR3 has 14 amino acids. As DNA, the CDR3 is TGCAGCGTTGGAGCTCTAGCGGGAGGGTACGAGCAGTACTTC. Translating gives CSVGALAGGYEQYF.

V gene TRBV5-1 combines with J gene TRBJ2-1; D remains unclear. The CDR3 length is 16 residues. CDR1 and CDR2 from the germline V gene are SGHRS and YFSETQ. The germline V and J ends were trimmed by 0 bases and 0 bases, with 10 bases remaining between them. The CDR3 DNA sequence: TGCGCCAGCAGCTTGGGCGGATCGGTCTCCTACAATGAGCAGTTCTTC. This translates into CASSLGGSVSYNEQFF.